This entry lists 14 T cell receptor beta chains sequenced from one sample in a study of blood T cells in healthy people across ages. With a J-beta primer mix and a sample-barcoded 5' primer, a second PCR ran roughly 6 to 11 cycles. TCRdb reanalysed the 5' RACE reads using MiXCR and keeps one entry per CDR3 protein. The sample holds around 1,600,000 distinct CDR3 sequences, 42% seen once. Material for sequencing was blood. The receptor source for this set is a woman between 18 and 29 years old in good health.

The chain employs TRBV4-1 and TRBJ1-5; a weak D match, TRBD1 (6 bases). Trimming took 3 bases from V and 5 from J, leaving 17 bases between them. Germline CDR1 and CDR2: MGHRA and YSYEKL. The CDR3 has 16 residues. The CDR3 coding sequence is TGCGCCAGCAGCCAGTGGACAGCCGGGGGGGATCAGCCCCAGCATTTT. Protein: CASSQWTAGGDQPQHF.

This sequence joins TRBV5-1 and TRBJ2-1, with D maybe TRBD1 (6 bases). CDR3 length equals 14 residues. Germline loops: CDR1 SGHRS, CDR2 YFSETQ. With 7 bases removed from V and 6 bases from J, the gap between germline ends came to 17 bases. The CDR3 loop reads CASGKGGMVNEQFF. The CDR3 coding sequence is TGCGCCAGCGGCAAAGGGGGAATGGTCAATGAGCAGTTCTTC.

There are many counts of this clonotype. V is TRBV3-1 and J is TRBJ2-3; D call uncertain. Per the germline V gene, CDR1 is LGHDT and CDR2 is YNNKEL (reference sequence). V was pared by 1 base and J by 2 bases, with 4 bases between. The CDR3 runs 13 residues. The CDR3 DNA reads TGTGCCAGCAGCCAAGGTCACACAGATACGCAGTATTTT. This codes for CASSQGHTDTQYF.

This clonotype was recorded only once. The CDR3 protein is CASSARDWLTGELFF. Written as DNA, the CDR3 is TGTGCCAGCAGCGCGCGGGACTGGCTCACCGGGGAGCTGTTTTTT. This chain uses TRBV7-2 with TRBJ2-2, with a weak D call TRBD2 (6 bases). In germline, CDR1 is SGHTA, CDR2 FQGNSA. This CDR3 spans 15 amino acids. The V gene lost 5 bases and the J gene lost 4 bases, with 14 bases spanning the gap.

The chain couples TRBV6-2 or TRBV6-3 to TRBJ1-4, with 7 bases identical to TRBD1. CDR3 length equals 14 residues. Germline V gene data show CDR1 as MNHEY and CDR2 as SVGEGT. V dropped 6 bases and J dropped 7; count of bases not matched to a gene: 8. The CDR3 sequence is CASRYRGSAEKLFF. For the CDR3, the DNA is TGTGCCAGCAGGTACAGGGGTTCGGCTGAAAAACTGTTTTTT.

The chain combines TRBV20-1 with TRBJ2-7; TRBD2 aligns across 14 bases. The V and J ends lost 3 bases and 6 bases, in that order; junction bases with no gene match: 4. The CDR3 runs to 14 residues. The germline V gene has CDR1 DFQATT and CDR2 SNEGSKA (reference sequence). The CDR3 loop is CSARPGLAGVEQYF. The CDR3 DNA reads TGCAGTGCTAGGCCGGGACTAGCGGGAGTCGAGCAGTACTTC.

This clonotype was seen more than once but under ten times. The CDR3 spells CSETSGYTDTQYF. The CDR3 nucleotides read TGCAGCGAGACTAGCGGTTACACAGATACGCAGTATTTT. V is TRBV29-1 and J is TRBJ2-3, with TRBD2 matching 9 bases. From germline, CDR1 is SQVTM and CDR2 ANQGSEA. V lost 7 bases to trimming and J lost 2 bases; unmatched junction nucleotides: 4. CDR3 length: 13 amino acids.

The V gene is TRBV7-2, the J gene TRBJ1-5; D remains ambiguous. The CDR3 runs to 16 residues. CDR1 SGHTA and CDR2 FQGNSA come from the germline V gene. Trimming shortened V by 5 bases and J by 6 bases, and 20 bases separated the two germline ends. CDR3 region: CASSAHGQGTGQPQHF. The CDR3 DNA reads as TGTGCCAGCAGCGCACATGGGCAAGGTACCGGTCAGCCCCAGCATTTT.

The chain carries TRBV12-3 or TRBV12-4 and TRBJ1-2, with a weak D call TRBD1 (5 bases). Trimming took off 2 bases at V and 2 bases at J, with 15 bases between the two ends. The CDR3 spans 16 residues. CDR3 sequence (DNA): TGTGCCAGCAGTTTATATCAAGAGGACACAAACTATGGCTACACCTTC. This translates into CASSLYQEDTNYGYTF.

The chain combines TRBV6-6 with TRBJ1-1, with 8 bases fitting TRBD1. This CDR3 region has 15 residues. Per the germline V gene, CDR1 is MNHNY and CDR2 is SVGAGI (reference sequence). The J segment lost 5 bases and the V segment lost 7 bases, leaving 12 bases of the junction unmatched. The CDR3 bases are TGTGCCAGCAACACCGCTAACAGGGGGTTAACTGAAGCTTTCTTT. The encoded protein is CASNTANRGLTEAFF.

CDR3 region: CASSRDVETQFF. The CDR3 bases are TGTGCCAGCAGCAGGGATGTGGAGACCCAGTTCTTC. The rearrangement joins TRBV2 to TRBJ2-1; D perhaps matches TRBD1 (5 bases). The CDR3 is 12 residues long. The V end lost 6 bases, the J end lost 13 bases, and 16 bases lay between the germline ends. Germline V gene lookup returns CDR1 SNHLY and CDR2 FYNNEI.

This clonotype was recorded many times. V is TRBV7-2 and J is TRBJ2-3; a weak D match, TRBD1 (5 bases). The CDR3 runs to 14 residues. Trimming cost V 5 bases and J 2 bases, with 11 bases left between them. Germline V lookup: CDR1 SGHTA, CDR2 FQGNSA. CDR3 residues: CASSLRQTTDTQYF. CDR3 nucleotides: TGTGCCAGCAGCCTTAGACAGACCACAGATACGCAGTATTTT.

This clonotype was observed a few times. J is TRBJ2-4 and V is TRBV20-1, with 13 bases lining up with TRBD2. This CDR3 is 15 amino acids long. Germline assignment: CDR1 DFQATT and CDR2 SNEGSKA (reference sequence). With 5 bases clipped from V and 13 bases from J, the junction kept 14 bases outside the gene matches. Written as DNA, the CDR3 is TGCAGTGCTCGCCAACTAGCGGGAGGGCCTGAAGAGCAGTACTTC. It is translated as CSARQLAGGPEEQYF.

This clonotype was counted between two and nine times. The chain carries TRBV6-6 and TRBJ2-5; D remains ambiguous. Trimming took 0 bases from V and 2 from J, leaving 7 bases between them. The CDR3 loop spans 14 amino acids. Germline V CDR1 and CDR2: MNHNY, SVGAGI (reference sequence). CDR3 sequence reads: CASSYSEQQETQYF. The DNA of the CDR3 is TGTGCCAGCAGTTACTCCGAACAGCAAGAGACCCAGTACTTC.